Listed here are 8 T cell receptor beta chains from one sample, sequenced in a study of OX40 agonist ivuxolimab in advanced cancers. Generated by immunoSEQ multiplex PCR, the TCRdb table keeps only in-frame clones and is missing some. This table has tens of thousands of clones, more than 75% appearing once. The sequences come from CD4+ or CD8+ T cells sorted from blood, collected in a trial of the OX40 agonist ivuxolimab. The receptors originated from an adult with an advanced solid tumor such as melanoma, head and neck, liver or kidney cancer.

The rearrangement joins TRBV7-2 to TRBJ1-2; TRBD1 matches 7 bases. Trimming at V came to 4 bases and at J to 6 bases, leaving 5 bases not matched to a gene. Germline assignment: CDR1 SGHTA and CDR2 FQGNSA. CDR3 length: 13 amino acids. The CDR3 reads CASSSGQQDGYTF. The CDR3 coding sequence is TGTGCCAGCAGCTCGGGACAGCAAGATGGCTACACCTTC. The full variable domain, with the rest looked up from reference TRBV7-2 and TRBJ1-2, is GAGVSQSPSNKVTEKGKDVELRCDPISGHTALYWYRQSLGQGLEFLIYFQGNSAPDKSGLPSDRFSAERTGGSVSTLTIQRTQQEDSAVYLCASSSGQQDGYTFGSGTRLTVV.

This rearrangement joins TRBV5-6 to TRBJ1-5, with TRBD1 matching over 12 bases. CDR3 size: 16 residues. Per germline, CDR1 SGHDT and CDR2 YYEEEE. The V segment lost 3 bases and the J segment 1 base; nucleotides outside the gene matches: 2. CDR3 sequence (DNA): TGTGCCAGCAGCTGGGGACAGGGGGCAAGCAATCAGCCCCAGCATTTT. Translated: CASSWGQGASNQPQHF.

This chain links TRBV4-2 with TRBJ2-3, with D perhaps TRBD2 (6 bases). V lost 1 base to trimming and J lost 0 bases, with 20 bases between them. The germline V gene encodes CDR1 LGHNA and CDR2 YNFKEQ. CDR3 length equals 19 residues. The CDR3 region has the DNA TGTGCCAGCAGCCAAGGGGCTACGCGGGATCCTGCTAGCACAGATACGCAGTATTTT. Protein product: CASSQGATRDPASTDTQYF.

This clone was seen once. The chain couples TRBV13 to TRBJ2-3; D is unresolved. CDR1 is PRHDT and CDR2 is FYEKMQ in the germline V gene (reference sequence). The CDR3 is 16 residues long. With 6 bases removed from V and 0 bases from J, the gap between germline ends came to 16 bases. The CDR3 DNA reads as TGTGCCAGCAGTTTCAGCCGCCTTGCTAGCACAGATACGCAGTATTTT. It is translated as CASSFSRLASTDTQYF.

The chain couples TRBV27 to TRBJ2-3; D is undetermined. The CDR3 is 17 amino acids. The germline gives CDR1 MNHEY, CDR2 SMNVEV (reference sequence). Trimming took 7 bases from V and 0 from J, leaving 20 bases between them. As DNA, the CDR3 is TGTGCCAGCACCCCCCCCAAGGCAGACCCTAGCACAGATACGCAGTATTTT. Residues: CASTPPKADPSTDTQYF.

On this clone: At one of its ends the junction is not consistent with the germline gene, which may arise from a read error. The DNA of the CDR3 is TGTGCCAGAAGTGACGTACAGAAGGGGACCGGGGAGCTGTTTTTT. Translation gives CARSDVQKGTGELFF. The rearrangement links TRBV2 to TRBJ2-2, with a tentative D call TRBD1 (5 bases). Germline values: CDR1 SNHLY, CDR2 FYNNEI. The CDR3 is made up of 15 amino acids.

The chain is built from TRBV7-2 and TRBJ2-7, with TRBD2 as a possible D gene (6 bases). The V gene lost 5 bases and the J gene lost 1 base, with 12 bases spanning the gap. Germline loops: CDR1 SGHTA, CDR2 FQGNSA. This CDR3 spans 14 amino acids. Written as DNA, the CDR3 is TGTGCCAGCAGCCGAACACTAGCTTCCTACGAGCAGTACTTC. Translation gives CASSRTLASYEQYF.

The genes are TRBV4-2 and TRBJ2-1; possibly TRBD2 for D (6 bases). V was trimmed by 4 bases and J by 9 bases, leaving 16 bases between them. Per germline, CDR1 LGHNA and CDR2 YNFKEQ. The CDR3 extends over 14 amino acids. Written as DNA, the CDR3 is TGTGCCAGCAGCCTAGTGGGGGGAACGAGTGAGCAGTTCTTC. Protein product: CASSLVGGTSEQFF.